What follows are 20 T cell receptor beta chains derived from one specimen sequenced in a study of blood T cell repertoires in COVID-19. Assay: immunoSEQ multiplex PCR; the TCRdb copy retains only in-frame clones and omits some. The sample consists of 330,000 or so clones, about 90% of them appearing once. Material for sequencing was PBMCs or T cells enriched from blood (not recorded which). These receptors were obtained from a man aged 40-49 years in a cohort exposed to, infected with or recovered from COVID-19 (not recorded which).

For the CDR3, the DNA is TGTGCCAGCAGCCTAACGGGACAGATCACAGATACGCAGTATTTT. As protein: CASSLTGQITDTQYF. This chain joins TRBV6-5 and TRBJ2-3, with 7 positions matching TRBD1. V gave up 6 bases and J gave up 2 bases; unmatched junction bases: 8. CDR1 MNHEY and CDR2 SVGAGI come from the germline V gene. The CDR3 contains 15 residues.

The genes are TRBV28 and TRBJ1-4, with 9 bases lining up with TRBD1. The CDR3 is made up of 14 amino acids. The germline V gene encodes CDR1 MDHEN and CDR2 SYDVKM. V lost 4 bases and J lost 8; bases outside the gene matches: 5. DNA of the CDR3: TGTGCCAGCAGTTCGACAGGGGGGGGAGAAAAACTGTTTTTT. Protein product: CASSSTGGGEKLFF.

This clone was seen a single time. The chain uses TRBV30 and TRBJ2-5; TRBD2 matches at 11 bases. V lost 2 bases and J lost 5; bases outside the gene matches: 7. This CDR3 contains 15 residues. The germline V gene encodes CDR1 GTSNPN and CDR2 SVGIG (reference sequence). In nucleotides, the CDR3 is TGTGCCTGGAGTACACTGACTAGCGGGAAGGAGACCCAGTACTTC. It is translated as CAWSTLTSGKETQYF.

This chain connects TRBV30 to TRBJ2-1, with 16 bases lining up with TRBD2. V dropped 3 bases and J dropped 12; count of bases not matched to a gene: 8. This CDR3 comprises 15 residues. Germline lookup yields CDR1 GTSNPN and CDR2 SVGIG (reference sequence). DNA for the CDR3: TGTGCCTGGAGAAAGGGACTAGCGGGAGGGGTATGGCAGTTCTTC. This codes for CAWRKGLAGGVWQFF. Filled out from reference TRBV30 and TRBJ2-1, the complete variable domain reads SQTIHQWPATLVQPVGSPLSLECTVEGTSNPNLYWYRQAAGRGLQLLFYSVGIGQISSEVPQNLSASRPQDRQFILSSKKLLLSDSGFYLCAWRKGLAGGVWQFFGPGTRLTVL.

CDR3 sequence reads: CASSSWTGTYEQYF. The CDR3 nucleotides are TGTGCCAGCAGCAGTTGGACAGGAACCTACGAGCAGTACTTC. The chain carries TRBV7-8 and TRBJ2-7, with 7 bases fitting TRBD1. CDR1 SGHVS and CDR2 FQNEAQ come from the germline V gene. The CDR3 extends over 14 amino acids. Trimming took 5 bases from V and 2 from J; bases not matched to a gene: 6.

In this sample, this clone turned up a few times. The chain couples TRBV4-1 to TRBJ1-1, with a possible D match to TRBD1 (5 bases). The CDR3 consists of 15 residues. V lost 4 bases and J lost 0, with 12 bases in between. The germline V gene encodes CDR1 MGHRA and CDR2 YSYEKL. The CDR3 nucleotides are TGCGCCAGCAGCCGCCTCGGGACTCTGAACACTGAAGCTTTCTTT. Translated: CASSRLGTLNTEAFF.

The genes are TRBV30 and TRBJ2-3, with a weak D call TRBD1 (5 bases). This CDR3 is built from 14 residues. Germline V lookup: CDR1 GTSNPN, CDR2 SVGIG (reference sequence). V was pared by 5 bases and J by 1 base, with 13 bases between. The CDR3 region has the DNA TGTGCCTGGGGGAAGGGGATTGGCACAGATACGCAGTATTTT. Amino acids: CAWGKGIGTDTQYF.

This clone occurred once. The V gene is TRBV2, the J gene TRBJ2-2; D remains unclear. Trimming took off 5 bases at V and 5 bases at J, with 18 bases between the two ends. Germline loops: CDR1 SNHLY, CDR2 FYNNEI. The CDR3 is made up of 16 amino acids. The CDR3 here is CASSPVGQMVTGELFF. The CDR3 bases are TGTGCCAGCAGTCCGGTTGGGCAGATGGTTACCGGGGAGCTGTTTTTT.

This rearrangement joins TRBV5-1 to TRBJ2-2; D possibly corresponds to TRBD2 (5 bases). The CDR3 loop spans 16 amino acids. Germline V gene data show CDR1 as SGHRS and CDR2 as YFSETQ. The V end was cut by 1 base, the J end by 0 bases, with 10 bases between. The CDR3 is CASSLMAGSNTGELFF. In nucleotides, the CDR3 is TGCGCCAGCAGCTTGATGGCGGGTTCGAACACCGGGGAGCTGTTTTTT.

The table lists this clone with a few counts. The rearrangement joins TRBV15 to TRBJ2-7; D is perhaps TRBD1 (6 bases). Germline CDR1 is LNHNV and CDR2 is YYDKDF (reference sequence). V lost 0 bases to trimming and J lost 4 bases, with 13 bases between them. The length of the CDR3 is 15 residues. CDR3 sequence reads: CATSRDQGIQYEQYF. In DNA, the CDR3 is TGTGCCACCAGCAGAGATCAGGGGATTCAATACGAGCAGTACTTC.

This chain uses TRBV7-6 with TRBJ1-1, with 8 bases matching TRBD1. Germline assignment: CDR1 SGHVS and CDR2 FNYEAQ. The CDR3 consists of 16 residues. Losses at the gene ends were 5 bases for V and 2 bases for J; bases not matched to a gene: 10. CDR3 loop: CASSLQGVPGNTEAFF. CDR3 nucleotides: TGTGCCAGCAGCCTACAGGGGGTCCCCGGAAACACTGAAGCTTTCTTT.

V is TRBV15 and J is TRBJ1-2; TRBD1 aligns across 7 bases. Germline CDR1 is LNHNV and CDR2 is YYDKDF (reference sequence). The CDR3 spans 15 residues. The J segment lost 5 bases and the V segment lost 3 bases, leaving 9 bases of the junction unmatched. The CDR3 nucleotides are TGTGCCACCAGCAGGGACAGGACGGTGGGGTATGGCTACACCTTC. Its translation: CATSRDRTVGYGYTF.

The chain has TRBV6-5 and TRBJ1-4; 7 bases are a match to TRBD1. J gave up 3 bases and V 6 bases, and 4 bases lay outside the gene matches. The CDR3 is 14 amino acids. Germline V gene data show CDR1 as MNHEY and CDR2 as SVGAGI. CDR3 DNA sequence: TGTGCCAGCAGCCCAGGGGGAGCTAATGAAAAACTGTTTTTT. Protein product: CASSPGGANEKLFF.

The chain is built from TRBV6-6 and TRBJ1-1; maybe TRBD1 (5 bases). The CDR3 is made up of 16 amino acids. CDR1 is MNHNY, CDR2 SVGAGI, per germline (reference sequence). The V end lost 6 bases, the J end lost 4 bases, and 21 bases lay between the germline ends. The CDR3 sequence: CASRPASTVDRTEAFF. The DNA for the CDR3 is TGTGCCAGCAGACCCGCCTCGACAGTGGATCGCACTGAAGCTTTCTTT.

This chain connects TRBV7-2 to TRBJ1-2, with 7 positions matching TRBD1. Germline CDR1 and CDR2: SGHTA and FQGNSA. The length of the CDR3 is 14 residues. V lost 1 base, J lost 7 bases, and 6 bases stayed unmatched. CDR3 sequence reads: CASSLDTTGFGYTF. CDR3 DNA sequence: TGTGCCAGCAGCTTAGACACGACAGGGTTTGGCTACACCTTC.

The gene calls are TRBV5-1 and TRBJ1-2, with D maybe TRBD1 (6 bases). The germline V and J ends were trimmed by 4 bases and 2 bases, with 18 bases remaining between them. The CDR3 totals 16 residues. The germline gives CDR1 SGHRS, CDR2 YFSETQ. CDR3 protein: CASSTGHTQGNYGYTF. The DNA of the CDR3 is TGCGCCAGCAGCACGGGACACACACAAGGAAACTATGGCTACACCTTC.

Only one count was recorded for this clone. The rearrangement joins TRBV5-1 to TRBJ1-1, with a possible D match to TRBD1 (5 bases). CDR1 SGHRS and CDR2 YFSETQ come from the germline V gene. V shed 5 bases and J shed 11 bases, with 22 bases lying between them. The CDR3 consists of 14 residues. The CDR3 region has the DNA TGCGCCAGCAGTTCATTCAATACGGGGGGTTTGGCTTTCTTT. Its translation: CASSSFNTGGLAFF.

The chain couples TRBV19 to TRBJ1-5; no definite D call. V was trimmed by 4 bases and J by 2 bases, leaving 15 bases between them. This CDR3 comprises 16 residues. Germline values: CDR1 LNHDA, CDR2 SQIVND (reference sequence). The chain's CDR3 is CASSRPGRLGNQPQHF. Here the CDR3 DNA reads TGTGCCAGTAGTAGGCCGGGTCGTTTAGGCAATCAGCCCCAGCATTTT.

DNA for the CDR3: TGTGCCAGCAGCCAAGATGACAGGGGATATAATTCACCCCTCCACTTT. Translation: CASSQDDRGYNSPLHF. The rearrangement links TRBV4-2 to TRBJ1-6; TRBD1 agrees at 8 bases. Germline V CDR1 and CDR2: LGHNA, YNFKEQ. V was clipped by 0 bases and J by 4 bases; unmatched bases: 2. The CDR3 is made up of 16 amino acids.

V gene TRBV24-1 combines with J gene TRBJ1-4; D is unresolved. The CDR3 spans 15 residues. Germline CDR1 and CDR2: KGHDR and SFDVKD. Trimming removed 6 bases from V and 7 bases from J, with 17 bases in between. CDR3 nucleotides: TGTGCCACCAGTCTGCCGACCCCCCGGGGTGAAAAACTGTTTTTT. Translating gives CATSLPTPRGEKLFF.